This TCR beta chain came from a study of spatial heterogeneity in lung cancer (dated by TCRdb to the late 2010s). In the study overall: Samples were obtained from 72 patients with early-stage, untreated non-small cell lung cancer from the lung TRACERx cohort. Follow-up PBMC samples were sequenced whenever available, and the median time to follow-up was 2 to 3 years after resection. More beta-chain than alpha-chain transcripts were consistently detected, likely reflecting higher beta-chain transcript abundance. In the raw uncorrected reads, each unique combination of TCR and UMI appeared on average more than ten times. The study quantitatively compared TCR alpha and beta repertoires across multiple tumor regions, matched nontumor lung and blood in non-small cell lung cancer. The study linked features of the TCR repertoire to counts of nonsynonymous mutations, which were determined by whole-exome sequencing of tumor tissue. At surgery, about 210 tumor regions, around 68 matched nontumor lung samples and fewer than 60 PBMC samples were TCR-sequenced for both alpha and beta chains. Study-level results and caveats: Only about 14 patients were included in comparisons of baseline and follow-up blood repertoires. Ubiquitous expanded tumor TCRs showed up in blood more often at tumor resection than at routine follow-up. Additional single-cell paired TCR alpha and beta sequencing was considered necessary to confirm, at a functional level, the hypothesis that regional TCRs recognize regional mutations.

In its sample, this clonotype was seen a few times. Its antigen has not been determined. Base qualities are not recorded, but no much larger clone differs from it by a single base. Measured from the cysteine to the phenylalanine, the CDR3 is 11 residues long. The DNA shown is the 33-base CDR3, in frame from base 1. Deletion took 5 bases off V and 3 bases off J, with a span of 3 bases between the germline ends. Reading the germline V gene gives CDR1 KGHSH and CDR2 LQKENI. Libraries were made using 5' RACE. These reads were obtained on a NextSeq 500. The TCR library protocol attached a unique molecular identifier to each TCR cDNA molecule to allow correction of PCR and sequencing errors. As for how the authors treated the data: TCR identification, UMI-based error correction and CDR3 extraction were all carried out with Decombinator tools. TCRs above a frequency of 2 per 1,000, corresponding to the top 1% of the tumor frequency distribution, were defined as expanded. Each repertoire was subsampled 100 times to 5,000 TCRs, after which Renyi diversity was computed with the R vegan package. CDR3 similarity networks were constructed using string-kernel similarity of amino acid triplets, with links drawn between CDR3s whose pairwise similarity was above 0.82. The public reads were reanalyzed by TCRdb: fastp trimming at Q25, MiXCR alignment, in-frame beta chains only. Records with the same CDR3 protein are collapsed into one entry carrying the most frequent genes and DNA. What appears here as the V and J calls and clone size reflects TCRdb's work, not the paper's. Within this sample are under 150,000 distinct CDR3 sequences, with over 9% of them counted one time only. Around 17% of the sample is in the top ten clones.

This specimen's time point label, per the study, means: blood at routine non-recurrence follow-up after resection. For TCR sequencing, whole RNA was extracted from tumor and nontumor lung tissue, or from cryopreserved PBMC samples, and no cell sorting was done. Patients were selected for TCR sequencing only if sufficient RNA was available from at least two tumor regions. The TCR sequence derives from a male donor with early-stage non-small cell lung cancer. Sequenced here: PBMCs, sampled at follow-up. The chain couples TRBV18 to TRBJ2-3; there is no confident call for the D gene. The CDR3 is CASSETDTQYF. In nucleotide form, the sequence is TGTGCCAGCTCAGAGACAGATACGCAGTATTTT.